This TCR beta chain was documented in a study of early T cells in non-severe SARS-CoV-2 infection. On the study more broadly: Sequencing of unsorted whole blood was done on bulk RNA, leaving chains unpaired.

Individually, cDNA molecules had unique molecular identifiers attached to them. TCRdb re-analysed the 5' RACE reads in MiXCR, keeping a single row per CDR3 protein. In the table there are tens of thousands of distinct CDR3 sequences, just under 9% of which are singletons. This clonotype was picked up many times. The CDR3 loop spans 14 amino acids. Germline lookup yields CDR1 ENHRY and CDR2 SYGVKD. Trimming cost V 3 bases and J 6 bases; bases outside gene matches: 5. Sequencing was done on a sample of whole blood. V gene TRBV10-3 combines with J gene TRBJ1-2, with TRBD1 matching over 9 bases. The sequence was obtained from an adult who was a healthcare worker with PCR-confirmed SARS-CoV-2 infection or an uninfected control (not recorded which). Here the CDR3 reads CAISDQDRGDGYTF. The CDR3 DNA reads as TGTGCCATCAGTGACCAAGACAGGGGGGATGGCTACACCTTC.